The 26 T cell receptor beta chains below all came from one sample that was sequenced in a study of T-cell memory formation after mild COVID-19. MiXCR was run by TCRdb on the 5' RACE reads, yielding one entry per CDR3 protein. This sample has hundreds of thousands of distinct CDR3 sequences, with 15% to 17% found just once. Sequences were obtained from PBMCs or a T cell subset sorted from them (not recorded which). All receptors come from an adult woman who had mild COVID-19 (a few samples of this study predate the infection). Cell type and time point are not known.

This clonotype was found once. The chain carries TRBV20-1 and TRBJ1-2; TRBD1 aligns across 9 bases. J gave up 6 bases and V 2 bases, and 7 bases lay outside the gene matches. CDR3 length: 14 amino acids. Germline CDR1 reads DFQATT; CDR2 reads SNEGSKA (reference sequence). In nucleotides, the CDR3 is TGCAGTGCTAGACAAACCGGGACAGGGCATGGCTACACCTTC. Residues: CSARQTGTGHGYTF.

The rearrangement uses TRBV6-1 and TRBJ2-4; tentatively, D is TRBD1 (6 bases). The CDR3 has 16 residues. Germline lookup yields CDR1 MNHNS and CDR2 SASEGT. V was clipped by 6 bases and J by 6 bases, with 21 bases between them. The CDR3 DNA follows: TGTGCCAGCAGCCTCCCAGGGGACGGAAGGAGAAACATTCAGTACTTC. As protein: CASSLPGDGRRNIQYF.

The V gene is TRBV27, the J gene TRBJ1-1; 7 bases map to TRBD1. With V trimmed by 6 bases and J by 0 bases, 10 bases remained unmatched. There are 16 residues in the CDR3. Germline CDR1 is MNHEY and CDR2 is SMNVEV (reference sequence). CDR3 sequence: CASRPGTGTVNTEAFF. CDR3 nucleotide sequence: TGTGCCAGCAGACCCGGAACCGGGACAGTGAACACTGAAGCTTTCTTT.

Only a few counts were recorded for this clonotype. The CDR3 protein is CASSLGLADSYEQYF. The CDR3 nucleotides read TGTGCCAGCAGCTTAGGACTAGCGGACTCCTACGAGCAGTACTTC. The J gene is TRBJ2-7, the V gene TRBV5-6, with TRBD2 matching over 10 bases. Losses at the gene ends were 2 bases for V and 0 bases for J; bases not matched to a gene: 2. CDR1 SGHDT and CDR2 YYEEEE come from the germline V gene. CDR3 length: 15 amino acids.

The chain couples TRBV6-6 to TRBJ2-3; a weak D match, TRBD1 (5 bases). V was cut by 6 bases and J by 1 base, with 20 bases left in between. The CDR3 loop spans 17 amino acids. CDR1 is MNHNY and CDR2 is SVGAGI in the germline V gene (reference sequence). The CDR3 is CASSLGQGKRGTDTQYF. As DNA, the CDR3 is TGTGCCAGCAGCCTCGGACAAGGTAAAAGAGGCACAGATACGCAGTATTTT.

This clonotype was observed a handful of times. The rearrangement links TRBV6-5 to TRBJ2-7; possible D gene TRBD2, 5 bases. Trimming took off 5 bases at V and 3 bases at J, with 17 bases between the two ends. The CDR3 length is 15 residues. Germline loops: CDR1 MNHEY, CDR2 SVGAGI. This chain's CDR3 is CASSANTGSVYEQYF. The CDR3 region has the DNA TGTGCCAGCAGTGCGAATACGGGGAGCGTCTACGAGCAGTACTTC.

The chain recombines TRBV2 with TRBJ1-5, with unresolved D. Germline assignment: CDR1 SNHLY and CDR2 FYNNEI. The CDR3 has 12 amino acids. With 4 bases removed from V and 5 bases from J, the gap between germline ends came to 6 bases. The CDR3 loop is CASSGQYQPQHF. The DNA for the CDR3 is TGTGCCAGCAGTGGTCAGTATCAGCCCCAGCATTTT.

This clonotype appeared a few times. The gene calls are TRBV24-1 and TRBJ2-5; TRBD2 matches at 15 bases. The trim removed 2 bases at V and 4 bases at J, leaving 7 bases unmatched. This CDR3 spans 18 amino acids. CDR1 KGHDR and CDR2 SFDVKD come from the germline V gene. CDR3: CATSDSGTGLAGGETQYF. In nucleotides, the CDR3 is TGTGCCACCAGTGATTCCGGCACGGGACTAGCGGGAGGAGAGACCCAGTACTTC.

This chain connects TRBV2 to TRBJ2-5; unclear D gene. CDR1 and CDR2 (germline): SNHLY, FYNNEI. The V end was cut by 7 bases, the J end by 2 bases, with 14 bases between. The length of the CDR3 is 14 residues. In nucleotides, the CDR3 is TGTGCCAGCAACCGGGCCGGTGGGCAAGAGACCCAGTACTTC. It encodes CASNRAGGQETQYF.

The rearrangement joins TRBV7-2 to TRBJ2-5; tentatively, D is TRBD2 (6 bases). V lost 5 bases and J 2 bases, leaving 12 bases between the germline ends. CDR1 SGHTA and CDR2 FQGNSA come from the germline V gene. The CDR3 consists of 14 residues. The chain's CDR3 is CASSRESKQETQYF. CDR3 in DNA: TGTGCCAGCAGCCGGGAGTCAAAACAAGAGACCCAGTACTTC.

V is TRBV5-5 and J is TRBJ2-3, with TRBD2 matching 10 bases. In germline, CDR1 is SGHKS, CDR2 YYEKEE (reference sequence). The CDR3 loop spans 14 amino acids. J was trimmed by 0 bases and V by 10 bases; bases with no gene match: 5. CDR3 nucleotide sequence: TGTGCCGCCCAGCGGGGGGGTAGCACAGATACGCAGTATTTT. Amino acid sequence: CAAQRGGSTDTQYF.

This clonotype was detected only a few times. V is TRBV5-1 and J is TRBJ1-1; TRBD1 matches at 10 bases. With V trimmed by 4 bases and J by 5 bases, 5 bases remained unmatched. Germline V gives CDR1 SGHRS, CDR2 YFSETQ. CDR3 length equals 14 residues. Written as DNA, the CDR3 is TGCGCCAGCAGCGGCAGACAGGGGGCTACTGAAGCTTTCTTT. Amino acids: CASSGRQGATEAFF.

This clonotype appeared a few times. Possible read error: a much larger clone is one base away. The conserved final phenylalanine or tryptophan is absent from the CDR3, which likely points to a read error. The chain couples TRBV29-1 to TRBJ2-5; a weak D match, TRBD2 (5 bases). Germline V CDR1 and CDR2: SQVTM, ANQGSEA. Between the trimmed V and J ends, which lost 7 bases and 3 bases, there was a span of 12 bases. This CDR3 is 12 amino acids long. The CDR3 DNA follows: TGCAGCGCGACGAGGGTTGAAGAGACCCAGTACCTC. It codes for CSATRVEETQYL.

This clonotype was recorded a few times. This chain links TRBV5-1 with TRBJ2-3, with D possibly being TRBD2 (6 bases). With 2 bases removed from V and 3 bases from J, the gap between germline ends came to 10 bases. In germline, CDR1 is SGHRS, CDR2 YFSETQ. The CDR3 spans 14 residues. Here the CDR3 reads CASSFGGRTDTQYF. As DNA, the CDR3 is TGCGCCAGCAGCTTCGGGGGTCGGACAGATACGCAGTATTTT.

The chain combines TRBV6-2 or TRBV6-3 with TRBJ2-3; unclear D gene. CDR3 length: 11 residues. The V gene's germline CDR1 is MNHEY and CDR2 SVGEGT. V gave up 7 bases and J gave up 0 bases, with 2 bases separating them. CDR3 DNA sequence: TGTGCCAGCACGAGCACAGATACGCAGTATTTT. Protein product: CASTSTDTQYF.

The DNA for the CDR3 is TGTGCCAGCAGCACGACAACAGCCAAAAACATTCAGTACTTC. Its protein is CASSTTTAKNIQYF. The V gene is TRBV12-3 or TRBV12-4, the J gene TRBJ2-4, with unresolved D. CDR3 length: 14 amino acids. V lost 6 bases and J lost 0, with 9 bases in between.

CDR3 in amino acids: CASSAQGANTEAFF. CDR3 in DNA: TGTGCCAGTAGTGCCCAGGGGGCGAACACTGAAGCTTTCTTT. V gene TRBV19 combines with J gene TRBJ1-1, with 8 bases that match TRBD1. Germline CDR1 reads LNHDA; CDR2 reads SQIVND (reference sequence). V was clipped by 5 bases and J by 1 base; unmatched bases: 3. This CDR3 region has 14 residues.

This clonotype was seen only a few times. The CDR3 DNA sequence: TGTGCCAGCAGTTCCCCGGGACTAGCGGGAGGAGGGAACACCGGGGAGCTGTTTTTT. Amino acid sequence: CASSSPGLAGGGNTGELFF. The chain uses TRBV6-5 and TRBJ2-2, with 15 bases fitting TRBD2. After removal of 4 bases from V and 1 base from J, the junction contained 7 bases not matched to a gene. CDR1 MNHEY and CDR2 SVGAGI come from the germline V gene. This CDR3 is 19 amino acids long.

This chain links TRBV7-2 with TRBJ1-4; no firm D call. Trimming removed 1 base at V and 8 bases at J, with 8 bases between. The CDR3 is 13 amino acids. CDR1 is SGHTA, CDR2 FQGNSA, per germline. This CDR3 is CASSLGSWEKLFF. As DNA, the CDR3 is TGTGCCAGCAGCTTAGGTTCTTGGGAAAAACTGTTTTTT.

The chain carries TRBV3-2 and TRBJ1-1. TRBV3-2 counts as a pseudogene. The CDR3 length is 13 residues. CDR3 residues: CASSEDRITEAFF. CDR3 nucleotide sequence: TGTGCCAGCAGTGAGGACAGGATCACTGAAGCTTTCTTT.

This clonotype was detected only a few times. This chain links TRBV6-2 or TRBV6-3 with TRBJ2-2; TRBD2 matches at 9 bases. The CDR3 covers 15 residues. CDR1 is MNHEY, CDR2 SVGEGT, per germline. With 8 bases clipped from V and 1 base from J, the junction kept 5 bases outside the gene matches. The DNA of the CDR3 is TGTGCCAGCTTACCTAGCGGGGTGAACACCGGGGAGCTGTTTTTT. The encoded protein is CASLPSGVNTGELFF.

CDR3 protein: CASSGAGTAFANTGELFF. CDR3 DNA sequence: TGTGCCAGCAGCGGAGCCGGGACGGCGTTCGCGAACACCGGGGAGCTGTTTTTT. This chain uses TRBV7-2 with TRBJ2-2; D is perhaps TRBD1 or TRBD2 (5 bases each). The length of the CDR3 is 18 residues. Looked up from germline, CDR1 is SGHTA and CDR2 is FQGNSA. V was shortened by 5 bases and J by 0 bases, with 19 bases between the two germline ends.

V usage is TRBV6-1 and J usage is TRBJ2-3; D may match TRBD1 or TRBD2 (5 bases each). The CDR3 is 11 residues long. Germline V gene lookup returns CDR1 MNHNS and CDR2 SASEGT. V was cut by 7 bases and J by 6 bases, with 8 bases left in between. This chain's CDR3 is CASKEGDTQYF. The CDR3 DNA follows: TGTGCCAGCAAAGAGGGGGATACGCAGTATTTT.

The gene calls are TRBV20-1 and TRBJ2-6; either TRBD1 or TRBD2 may fit D (6 bases each). Trimming cost V 3 bases and J 0 bases, with 18 bases left between them. This CDR3 spans 18 amino acids. Germline V gene data show CDR1 as DFQATT and CDR2 as SNEGSKA (reference sequence). The CDR3 DNA reads TGCAGTGCTAGCCAGACAGGACTAATGATCTCTGGGGCCAACGTCCTGACTTTC. Translating gives CSASQTGLMISGANVLTF.

In this sample, this clonotype turned up a few times. The chain recombines TRBV11-2 with TRBJ2-7; D not resolved. Germline CDR1 SGHAT, CDR2 FQNNGV. V shed 4 bases and J shed 4 bases, with 11 bases lying between them. The CDR3 consists of 13 residues. The CDR3 DNA reads TGTGCCAGCAGCTCCCCGACTCGTTACGAGCAGTACTTC. It specifies CASSSPTRYEQYF.

The CDR3 region is CASSPATSSGNTIYF. For the CDR3, the DNA is TGTGCCAGCTCACCAGCGACCAGCTCAGGAAACACCATATATTTT. This chain joins TRBV18 and TRBJ1-3; D not resolved. Germline values: CDR1 KGHSH, CDR2 LQKENI. Trimming took off 2 bases at V and 4 bases at J, with 12 bases between the two ends. This CDR3 is 15 amino acids long.